The 9 T cell receptor beta chains below were found in one sample sequenced in a study of tumor and adjacent non-tumor tissue in lung cancer. RNA was extracted from bulk tissue without any cell sorting. The normal lung tissue was taken more than 3 cm from the tumor edge. A modified ARM-PCR protocol with three rounds of nested PCR amplified TCRbeta. TCRdb processed the multiplex PCR reads anew with MiXCR; each CDR3 protein has one entry. The sample consists of 50,000 or so distinct CDR3 sequences, 74% of them appearing once. The sample was distant non-tumor lung tissue. These receptors were taken from a woman aged 55-69 years with non-small cell lung cancer.

The chain recombines TRBV6-2 or TRBV6-3 with TRBJ2-1; D may correspond to TRBD1 or TRBD2 (7 bases each). Germline CDR1 is MNHEY and CDR2 is SVGEGT. Trimming took off 9 bases at V and 5 bases at J, with 17 bases between the two ends. The CDR3 is 14 amino acids. CDR3 in DNA: TGTGCCAGTACCGGGACAGCGGGAAACAATGAGCAGTTCTTC. Translating it yields CASTGTAGNNEQFF.

This clonotype came up once. The V and J genes are TRBV6-5 and TRBJ2-7; D gene unclear. Germline CDR1 MNHEY, CDR2 SVGAGI. CDR3 length: 11 amino acids. CDR3 region: CISSYFDEQYF. CDR3 sequence (DNA): TGTATCAGCAGTTACTTCGACGAGCAGTACTTC.

As for this clonotype: The junction departs from the called germline gene at one end, perhaps through a read error. The chain links TRBV29-1 to TRBJ2-1; D call uncertain. This CDR3 contains 9 residues. The germline V gene encodes CDR1 SQVTM and CDR2 ANQGSEA. The CDR3 bases are TGCTGCGTTGTGAATGATCAGTTCTTC. Its protein product is CCVVNDQFF.

In regard to this clonotype: Its ends do not fully match the called genes, so a read error is possible. This chain uses TRBV6-5 with TRBJ1-1; D uncertain. This CDR3 has 15 residues. The germline gives CDR1 MNHEY, CDR2 SVGAGI. The CDR3, as DNA: TGTGCCAGCAATTACTCACAAAGAGGAGACACTGAAGCTTTCTTT. Amino acid sequence: CASNYSQRGDTEAFF.

On this clonotype: A junction end diverges from the germline sequence, so it may reflect a read error. The chain links TRBV28 to TRBJ1-2, with a weak D call TRBD1 (5 bases). CDR3 size: 15 residues. In germline, CDR1 is MDHEN, CDR2 SYDVKM. The CDR3 protein is CATTPHQGRNYGYTF. The CDR3 DNA reads TGTGCCACCACGCCCCATCAGGGTCGGAACTATGGCTACACATTC.

V gene TRBV20-1 combines with J gene TRBJ2-7; 8 positions agree with TRBD2. The CDR3 extends over 14 amino acids. Germline CDR1 is DFQATT and CDR2 is SNEGSKA (reference sequence). J was trimmed by 3 bases and V by 5 bases; bases with no gene match: 9. The CDR3 reads CSAPRGGQNYEQYF. CDR3 nucleotide sequence: TGCAGTGCTCCTCGCGGGGGGCAAAACTACGAGCAGTACTTC.

About this clonotype: This CDR3 fails to terminate in the conserved phenylalanine or tryptophan, so it likely reflects a read error. The CDR3, as DNA: TGTGCCAGCCACCTCTCCGGGCCCCTAGGCCAGTACTGT. Its protein product is CASHLSGPLGQYC. This rearrangement joins TRBV5-8 to TRBJ2-7, with unresolved D. Germline CDR1 SGHTS, CDR2 YDEGEE. CDR3 length: 13 amino acids. Between the trimmed V and J ends, which lost 7 bases and 10 bases, there was a span of 21 bases.

In its sample, this clonotype was seen a few times. The junction departs from germline at one end; a sequencing error may be responsible. The V call is TRBV6-6, the J call TRBJ2-7; 9 nucleotides agree with TRBD1. This CDR3 has 15 residues. Germline CDR1 reads MNHNY; CDR2 reads SVGAGI (reference sequence). CDR3 residues: CANRLTGGAPYDQYF. In DNA, the CDR3 is TGTGCCAACAGATTAACAGGGGGCGCGCCCTACGACCAGTACTTC.

This clonotype was seen ten or more times. J is TRBJ1-3 and V is TRBV12-3 or TRBV12-4; D remains ambiguous. This CDR3 has 16 amino acids. V gave up 2 bases and J gave up 4 bases, with 15 bases separating them. Written as DNA, the CDR3 is TGTGCCAGCAGTTTATACGACGGAACTAGGGGAAACACCATATATTTT. Amino acid sequence: CASSLYDGTRGNTIYF.